One and the same sample provided the 28 T cell receptor beta chains below, sequenced in a study of PD-1 blockade in mismatch repair-deficient tumors. Data came from immunoSEQ multiplex PCR; TCRdb stores just in-frame clones and leaves some out. This repertoire shows over 75,000 clones, roughly 80% found once; its top ten account for more than 2.5%. Material: peripheral blood, obtained 12 weeks after starting pembrolizumab. These receptor sequences come from an adult with mismatch repair-deficient cancer.

CDR3 sequence (DNA): TGCGCCAGCAGCCAGGAGACAGGGGGCTACACTGAAGCTTTCTTT. Translating gives CASSQETGGYTEAFF. This chain joins TRBV4-1 and TRBJ1-1, with TRBD1 matching 10 bases. J gave up 3 bases and V 3 bases, and 4 bases lay outside the gene matches. Germline V gene data show CDR1 as MGHRA and CDR2 as YSYEKL. This CDR3 is 15 amino acids long.

This chain uses TRBV10-2 with TRBJ2-1, with TRBD2 matching 12 bases. CDR1 is WSHSY, CDR2 SAAADI, per germline. V lost 5 bases to trimming and J lost 6 bases; unmatched junction nucleotides: 8. The CDR3 spans 16 residues. In nucleotides, the CDR3 is TGCGCCAGCAGTACCGTCGGACTAGCGGGAACCAATGAGCAGTTCTTC. Translating gives CASSTVGLAGTNEQFF.

A single count supports this clone. V and J are TRBV9 and TRBJ2-7, with 8 nucleotides matching TRBD2. The germline V gene has CDR1 SGDLS and CDR2 YYNGEE. V lost 2 bases and J lost 0; bases outside the gene matches: 4. There are 15 residues in the CDR3. This CDR3 reads CASSVDGRASYEQYF. CDR3 nucleotides: TGTGCCAGCAGCGTCGACGGGAGGGCCTCCTACGAGCAGTACTTC.

The J gene is TRBJ1-4, the V gene TRBV2; TRBD1 aligns across 9 bases. The germline gives CDR1 SNHLY, CDR2 FYNNEI. CDR3 length: 14 residues. Trimming took 9 bases from V and 8 from J; bases not matched to a gene: 10. The CDR3: CASRPGQGVEKLFF. In DNA form, the CDR3 reads TGTGCCAGTAGACCGGGACAGGGTGTGGAAAAACTGTTTTTT.

The chain has TRBV7-3 and TRBJ1-1; tentative D call: TRBD1 (5 bases). V lost 5 bases to trimming and J lost 1 base, with 11 bases between them. The length of the CDR3 is 14 residues. CDR1 and CDR2 (germline): SGHTA, FQGTGA. This CDR3 reads CASSPGGRNTEAFF. The CDR3 DNA is TGTGCCAGCAGCCCGGGGGGAAGGAACACTGAAGCTTTCTTT. The whole variable domain, filled in from reference TRBV7-3 and TRBJ1-1, reads GAGVSQTPSNKVTEKGKYVELRCDPISGHTALYWYRQSLGQGPEFLIYFQGTGAADDSGLPNDRFFAVRPEGSVSTLKIQRTERGDSAVYLCASSPGGRNTEAFFGQGTRLTVV.

The rearrangement joins TRBV6-5 to TRBJ2-1; D gene uncertain. CDR1 is MNHEY, CDR2 SVGAGI, per germline. CDR3 size: 14 residues. Trimming took off 2 bases at V and 0 bases at J, with 5 bases between the two ends. The CDR3, as DNA: TGTGCCAGCAGTTACAGGAGCTCCTACAATGAGCAGTTCTTC. This gives the protein CASSYRSSYNEQFF.

The V gene is TRBV10-3, the J gene TRBJ1-5; 9 bases are a match to TRBD1. CDR1 and CDR2 from the germline V gene are ENHRY and SYGVKD. With 9 bases clipped from V and 5 bases from J, the junction kept 5 bases outside the gene matches. This CDR3 is built from 13 residues. In DNA form, the CDR3 reads TGTGCCATTACAGGGGGCGCGGATCAGCCCCAGCATTTT. Residues: CAITGGADQPQHF.

The chain combines TRBV6-6 with TRBJ2-2, with TRBD2 matching over 9 bases. There are 14 residues in the CDR3. Germline values: CDR1 MNHNY, CDR2 SVGAGI (reference sequence). The V and J ends lost 5 bases and 5 bases, in that order; junction bases with no gene match: 3. The chain's CDR3 is CASSKREVTGELFF. The CDR3 bases are TGTGCCAGCAGTAAGCGGGAGGTAACCGGGGAGCTGTTTTTT.

The chain's CDR3 is CSVTGVGDQPQHF. The DNA of the CDR3 is TGCAGCGTGACCGGGGTAGGCGATCAGCCCCAGCATTTT. The V call is TRBV29-1, the J call TRBJ1-5; D gene ambiguous. V gave up 6 bases and J gave up 5 bases, with 14 bases separating them. The CDR3 covers 13 residues. Germline V gene sequence: CDR1 SQVTM, CDR2 ANQGSEA.

The V call is TRBV19, the J call TRBJ2-5; TRBD2 matches 7 bases. Germline assignment: CDR1 LNHDA and CDR2 SQIVND (reference sequence). V trimming: 5 bases; J trimming: 4 bases; junction bases outside the gene matches: 7. The length of the CDR3 is 14 residues. In DNA form, the CDR3 reads TGTGCCAGTAGTCTCCGACTAGCCCCAGAGACCCAGTACTTC. Translation gives CASSLRLAPETQYF.

The V call is TRBV7-3, the J call TRBJ2-3, with D perhaps TRBD2 (5 bases). The germline CDR1 and CDR2 sequences are SGHTA and FQGTGA. This CDR3 is built from 15 residues. Deletions cut 6 bases from V and 5 bases from J, with 18 bases between. The CDR3 nucleotides are TGTGCCAGCAGTTTCCGAGCGGAAGCGAGAGATACGCAGTATTTT. This sequence encodes CASSFRAEARDTQYF.

The chain recombines TRBV18 with TRBJ2-1; 10 bases map to TRBD1. J gave up 7 bases and V 3 bases, and 6 bases lay outside the gene matches. This CDR3 has 15 amino acids. Per germline, CDR1 KGHSH and CDR2 LQKENI. The CDR3 spells CASSPKGQGSNEQFF. The CDR3 region has the DNA TGTGCCAGCTCACCGAAGGGACAGGGGTCAAATGAGCAGTTCTTC.

The chain recombines TRBV18 with TRBJ1-4; D not resolved. V lost 3 bases and J lost 5, with 4 bases in between. The CDR3 is made up of 12 amino acids. In germline, CDR1 is KGHSH, CDR2 LQKENI. The CDR3 is CASSPRNEKLFF. CDR3 bases: TGTGCCAGCTCACCGAGAAATGAAAAACTGTTTTTT.

This clone was observed a handful of times. CDR3: CASSQNRGKSYEQYF. The CDR3 bases are TGTGCCAGCAGCCAGAACCGGGGGAAGTCCTACGAGCAGTACTTC. This rearrangement joins TRBV11-2 to TRBJ2-7; maybe TRBD2 (6 bases). The V and J ends lost 5 bases and 1 base respectively, with 15 bases between them. The CDR3 runs 15 residues. Germline V gives CDR1 SGHAT, CDR2 FQNNGV.

The chain has TRBV18 and TRBJ2-5; a weak D match, TRBD2 (6 bases). This CDR3 region has 16 residues. Germline lookup yields CDR1 KGHSH and CDR2 LQKENI. The V end lost 3 bases, the J end lost 5 bases, and 19 bases lay between the germline ends. In DNA form, the CDR3 reads TGTGCCAGCTCACCTACGGAGGGGCGTACCTGGGAGACCCAGTACTTC. Its translation: CASSPTEGRTWETQYF.

The chain uses TRBV5-1 and TRBJ2-7, with D perhaps TRBD2 (5 bases). Between the trimmed V and J ends, which lost 3 bases and 0 bases, there was a span of 10 bases. CDR3 length equals 14 residues. CDR1 is SGHRS, CDR2 YFSETQ, per germline. The CDR3: CASSYDSVSYEQYF. Here the CDR3 DNA reads TGCGCCAGCAGCTACGATAGCGTCTCCTACGAGCAGTACTTC.

The chain carries TRBV9 and TRBJ2-1; 7 positions match TRBD2. Trimming removed 3 bases from V and 4 bases from J; junction bases left unmatched: 13. The V gene's germline CDR1 is SGDLS and CDR2 YYNGEE. The CDR3 totals 17 residues. The CDR3: CASSESGRGSYYNEQFF. In nucleotides, the CDR3 is TGTGCCAGCAGCGAGTCTGGACGCGGGAGTTATTACAATGAGCAGTTCTTC.

The J gene is TRBJ1-2, the V gene TRBV27; 7 bases align to TRBD1. The V segment lost 6 bases and the J segment 4 bases; nucleotides outside the gene matches: 8. Germline CDR1 is MNHEY and CDR2 is SMNVEV (reference sequence). This CDR3 contains 14 residues. The CDR3 bases are TGTGCCAGCAGCTACCAAGGGGGCGGCTATGGCTACACCTTC. Its protein product is CASSYQGGGYGYTF.

The chain uses TRBV23-1 and TRBJ2-4; D is unclear. TRBV23-1 is recorded as an ORF, its role being uncertain. The CDR3 sequence is 19 residues long. The germline V and J ends were trimmed by 6 bases and 0 bases, with 24 bases remaining between them. CDR3 loop: CASRRRRLRTELAKNIQYF. CDR3 sequence (DNA): TGCGCCAGCAGACGCCGAAGATTAAGGACGGAACTAGCCAAAAACATTCAGTACTTC.

The chain has TRBV5-1 and TRBJ2-1; TRBD2 matches 10 bases. With V trimmed by 0 bases and J by 4 bases, 1 base remained unmatched. The germline gives CDR1 SGHRS, CDR2 YFSETQ. The CDR3 extends over 15 amino acids. In DNA form, the CDR3 reads TGCGCCAGCAGCTTGGCGACTAGCGGGTACAATGAGCAGTTCTTC. Translating it yields CASSLATSGYNEQFF.

This chain connects TRBV2 to TRBJ1-1; maybe TRBD1 (5 bases). There are 13 residues in the CDR3. Trimming cost V 11 bases and J 1 base, with 14 bases left between them. CDR1 and CDR2 (germline): SNHLY, FYNNEI. The CDR3: CAGTQVENTEAFF. The CDR3 nucleotides are TGTGCCGGCACACAGGTTGAGAACACTGAAGCTTTCTTT.

The gene calls are TRBV4-1 and TRBJ1-4; TRBD1 is a possible D gene (5 bases). The CDR3 is 14 residues long. V was shortened by 6 bases and J by 1 base, with 9 bases between the two germline ends. Germline V gives CDR1 MGHRA, CDR2 YSYEKL. The CDR3 bases are TGCGCCAGCAGTCGGGACGGAACTAATGAAAAACTGTTTTTT. Residues: CASSRDGTNEKLFF.

This sequence joins TRBV18 and TRBJ1-2, with TRBD1 as a possible D gene (6 bases). Trimming removed 5 bases from V and 3 bases from J, with 7 bases in between. CDR3 length: 12 amino acids. Looked up from germline, CDR1 is KGHSH and CDR2 is LQKENI. The chain's CDR3 is CASSKGDYGYTF. For the CDR3, the DNA is TGTGCCAGCTCAAAGGGGGACTATGGCTACACCTTC.

The rearrangement links TRBV2 to TRBJ2-7; D remains unclear. Germline V gives CDR1 SNHLY, CDR2 FYNNEI. The CDR3 covers 12 residues. Between the trimmed V and J ends, which lost 4 bases and 1 base, there was a span of 5 bases. The CDR3 sequence: CASSATSYEQYF. In DNA form, the CDR3 reads TGTGCCAGCAGTGCCACATCCTACGAGCAGTACTTC.

This chain uses TRBV21-1 with TRBJ2-1; the table assigns TRBD2, which was not confirmed against the DNA. TRBV21-1 is marked as a pseudogene. There are 17 residues in the CDR3. As DNA, the CDR3 is TGTGCCAGCAGCAAAAAGATGCTGACTAGACGTTACAATGAGCAGTTCTTC. This encodes CASSKKMLTRRYNEQFF.

CDR3 nucleotide sequence: TGTGCCAGCCAGAGAAGCGGCACAGATACGCAGTATTTT. This gives the protein CASQRSGTDTQYF. The rearrangement uses TRBV18 and TRBJ2-3; no definite D call. The CDR3 covers 13 residues. Per the germline V gene, CDR1 is KGHSH and CDR2 is LQKENI. V was cut by 8 bases and J by 1 base, with 10 bases left in between.

V is TRBV27 and J is TRBJ1-1; D gene uncertain. Germline values: CDR1 MNHEY, CDR2 SMNVEV (reference sequence). CDR3 length equals 11 residues. With 3 bases removed from V and 8 bases from J, the gap between germline ends came to 7 bases. DNA for the CDR3: TGTGCCAGCAGTTTCGGCAGGGAAGCTTTCTTT. Amino acids: CASSFGREAFF.

The chain recombines TRBV11-2 with TRBJ2-2, with 8 bases matching TRBD2. With 6 bases clipped from V and 3 bases from J, the junction kept 9 bases outside the gene matches. The CDR3 runs 16 residues. Germline values: CDR1 SGHAT, CDR2 FQNNGV. The CDR3: CASRRPGTRYTGELFF. The CDR3 DNA follows: TGTGCCAGCAGAAGACCCGGGACTAGGTACACCGGGGAGCTGTTTTTT. Using reference TRBV11-2 and TRBJ2-2 for the parts outside the CDR3, the full variable domain is EAGVAQSPRYKIIEKRQSVAFWCNPISGHATLYWYQQILGQGPKLLIQFQNNGVVDDSQLPKDRFSAERLKGVDSTLKIQPAKLEDSAVYLCASRRPGTRYTGELFFGEGSRLTVL.